The text below deals with one TCR beta chain. Its binding antigen is unknown. Base-call qualities are not available, and no considerably larger clone is one nucleotide away. From cysteine to phenylalanine, the CDR3 is 21 amino acids long. The sequence is cut down to CDR3 DNA, 63 bases in frame from base 1. CDR1 and CDR2 (MDHEN, SYDVKM) derive from the germline V gene. Trimming accounts for 4 bases at V and 6 bases at J, while the number of junction bases matched to no gene is 25. The cohort consisted of some 730 healthy bone marrow donors. All cohort members were sampled while nominally healthy, although unrecorded immune exposures were likely present. The donor tested CMV seronegative, placing the donor among the roughly 350 seronegative members of the cohort. A peripheral blood sample was collected from each donor, and TCR beta sequencing was performed on peripheral blood mononuclear cells. The Qiagen DNeasy Blood Extraction Kit was used to extract genomic DNA from the blood cell samples.

The receptor library was made with the immunoSEQ multiplex PCR assay. For the multiplex PCR, a mixture combining 60 forward primers for TCR Vbeta segments and 13 reverse primers for TCR Jbeta segments was used. The CDR3 region of rearranged TCR beta genes was amplified from genomic DNA with a multiplex PCR assay. The Illumina HiSeq System was used to sequence the amplified TCR beta libraries as 87-base-pair reads. The study's processing was this. A later analysis counted some 80 million unique TCR beta chains across the 690 or so repertoires, and some 11 million of these chains were shared by at least two donors. A nearest-neighbor algorithm error-corrected the raw reads and collapsed the reads into unique sequences, merging closely related sequences to remove PCR and sequencing errors. V, D and J gene segments were assigned by aligning CDR3 sequences to IMGT reference sequences. Each retained sequence needed at least a six-nucleotide match to both a V gene segment and a J gene segment. Rearrangements were classified as productive when the CDR3 lacked stop codons and remained in frame with V and J, and all other rearrangements were classified as non-productive. CDR3 was defined by IMGT convention, running from the second conserved V-encoded cysteine to the conserved J-encoded phenylalanine. Sequences without an unambiguous match to a single V gene segment were excluded from the earlier analysis of a few hundred of the donors. An earlier analysis of fewer than 650 of the donors classified V segments as functional when productive rearrangements were above 56.7% and as segregating when the standard deviation between donors was above 5%. A statistical classification framework was built to diagnose cytomegalovirus status from the catalog of TCR beta chain sequences. In a later analysis, TCR nucleotide sequences were compared against IMGT/GENE-DB human TR gene sequences so that V and J genes could be assigned. In a later analysis, CDR3 sequences and most-parsimonious VDJ recombination scenarios were assigned using the TCRdist pipeline. In a later analysis, every TCR beta chain was defined by the combination of its CDR3 amino acid sequence and its V-gene family, and reads without a unique V-gene family were dropped. A later analysis removed 500 to 600 highly shared, low-generation-probability nucleotide sequences to deal with suspected cross-contamination and a sequencing artifact. In a later analysis, a clonal expansion index was calculated for each public chain from normalized within-repertoire ranks of inferred template counts. In a later analysis, generation probabilities were computed using a VDJ recombination model fitted to out-of-frame rearrangements, and the results were checked against IGoR. A later analysis scored TCR-TCR, TCR-HLA and TCR-CMV co-occurrence with hypergeometric tests, applying a repertoire-size bias correction to TCR pairs. A later analysis estimated false discovery rates by permuting HLA or CMV assignments 20 times. A later analysis grouped co-occurring TCRs with DBSCAN, adding TCRdist sequence similarity when clustering within HLA-allele-positive subsets. Repertoires with fewer than 30,000 or more than 120,000 public chains were left out of co-occurrence clustering, as were four to six repertoires with anomalous nucleotide sharing. TCRdb re-hosts the immuneACCESS table, in-frame sequences only. Its copies lack some clones; in the studies checked, an unresolved V gene accounts for under half of them, and the cause for the rest is not known. That table is the source of V, J and clone size, and D and trimming were worked out from the DNA. Counted in this sample were roughly 140,000 clones; around 76% of them appeared once. Of the sample, under 4.5% is held by the ten largest clones.

This sample stems from a study of cytomegalovirus exposure and HLA in healthy donors (dated by TCRdb to 2017 to 2019). Context from the whole study: In an earlier analysis of some 610 of the donors, about 260 Gb of sequence data and 117 million unique TCR beta sequences from some 170 million T cells were reported. Roughly 310 gigabases of sequencing data and tens of millions of unique TCR sequences were included in an early release covering about 700 HLA-typed donors. Of the 350 to 400 genotyped donors, approximately 82% fell in the genetic ancestry cluster associated with self-reported Caucasian donors. The aim of the study was to test whether cataloging public T cell receptors could identify signatures of past pathogen exposure. The study used immunosequencing to profile the T cell repertoires of hundreds of subjects and linked those repertoires to cytomegalovirus serostatus. In addition to the first cohort of 650 to 800 subjects, a separate validation cohort of around 110 different subjects was used. High-throughput TCR immunosequencing, statistical association of individual TCRs with disease status, and machine learning were combined to predict cytomegalovirus infection status. A later analysis re-analyzed previously published TCR beta repertoires from 666 donors and added high-resolution HLA genotyping to study TCR occurrence patterns. Rather than drawing on any new phenotypic data, the later analysis identified candidate immune exposures from TCR beta sequences and the way those sequences occurred across donors. An earlier analysis of roughly 600 of the donors used high-throughput TCR beta sequencing to judge whether each TCR beta V gene segment behaved as functional or pseudogenic. Donor age, sex, ethnicity and CMV serostatus were compiled alongside the repertoire data. A later genetic analysis took genome-wide SNP genotypes for 398 of the 666 donors and used that subset as a discovery cohort. Every discovery cohort repertoire had been produced on one sequencing platform. HLA typing covered class I and class II loci at four-digit resolution. Typing coverage varied by locus: roughly 629-640 donors for A, B, C, DRB1 and DQB1; approximately 500 for DQA1; approximately 610 for DPA1; 450 to 480 for DPB1. Roughly 5 DR-DQ haplotypes were handled as single units for association and clustering, since linkage in the cohort was strong. On average, roughly 200,000 unique TCR beta nucleotide sequences were sequenced per donor among some 420 genotyped donors of the cohort, with approximately 18% of those sequences being non-productive.

What the authors observed across the whole study: Over 15 rarely observed V segments, including chromosome 9 orphons, were excluded from the earlier analysis of just under 600 of the donors because counts were too low. The classifier was reported to diagnose cytomegalovirus status with high specificity and sensitivity in both the original cohort and the validation cohort. An association between a missense DCLRE1C variant and V-gene and J-gene trimming of TCR beta chains was found in a later genetic analysis and replicated in an independent cohort. According to a later analysis, parvovirus B19, influenza, CMV and Epstein-Barr virus appeared linked to several top co-occurrence clusters. In a later analysis, most CMV-associated TCR beta chains were found to appear HLA-restricted, with HLA associations seemingly driven largely by CMV exposure. A later analysis found that TCR association rates varied across HLA loci, with DRB1 alleles showing the most associated TCRs and HLA-C alleles the fewest. Compared with equally common non-associated chains, HLA-associated TCR beta chains in a later analysis were more clonally expanded and had lower generation probabilities. A few of the identified cytomegalovirus-associated TCR beta chains were confirmed in vitro to be specific for cytomegalovirus antigens. The presence/absence analyses assumed that sequencing depth was roughly uniform across donors, and that assumption may not be true. A further reported finding was that TCR beta sequences accurately predicted the HLA-A and HLA-B alleles for most subjects in the first cohort. The sequencing pipeline was judged likely to have produced a cluster of highly shared sequence variants as a technical artifact. The authors suggested that the approach could potentially be extended to other disease states and immunological phenotypes. In a later analysis, 15,000 to 20,000 TCR beta sequences were associated with specific HLA alleles at a false discovery rate of 0.05. Broadly in line with IMGT annotations, most TCR beta V segments showed up in productive rearrangements about 87% or about 30% of the time in an earlier analysis of several hundred of the donors. Some IMGT-functional V segments, including TRBV6-2 and TRBV6-3, could not be distinguished by the 87-base-pair reads and were therefore excluded. The study gave a list of about 170 TCR beta chains associated with cytomegalovirus. Because HLA typing was unavailable for some donors at each locus, only the typed subset was used in association tests. In a later genetic analysis, fewer N-insertions in productive TCRs were reported among donors in an Asian-associated ancestry cluster than the roughly 700-donor mean. CMV serostatus was the only immune exposure information available for the cohort. Most TCR sequences were seen in very few donors, while some public TCRs were found in many individuals. Strong co-occurrence of HLA alleles, especially DR and DQ, made assigning TCR associations to individual alleles difficult. Linkage disequilibrium might explain the correlated functional status among segregating V segments, but an unknown experimental factor could not be excluded. In this cohort, only TCR beta chains were sequenced, and detectable features were limited by the absence of alpha or paired-chain data.

The sequencing sample was made of PBMCs. Rearrangement joined TRBV28 to TRBJ1-1, and TRBD1 aligns with 11 junction nucleotides. The sequence was collected from a man aged 18 to 35 in good health and CMV-seronegative. The CDR3 amino acid sequence is: CASSSSSPSISGTGGSSEAFF. The bases are TGTGCCAGCAGTTCCTCCTCACCGAGCATATCCGGGACAGGGGGTTCATCTGAAGCTTTCTTT. The reference TRBV28 and TRBJ1-1 proteins fill in what lies around the CDR3, so the full variable domain reads DVKVTQSSRYLVKRTGEKVFLECVQDMDHENMFWYRQDPGLGLRLIYFSYDVKMKEKGDIPEGYSVSREKKERFSLILESASTNQTSMYLCASSSSSPSISGTGGSSEAFFGQGTRLTVV.